Shown below are 19 T cell receptor beta chains from a single sample sequenced in a study of blood T cell repertoires in COVID-19. Only in-frame clones appear in the TCRdb table, and some are missing; sequencing was by immunoSEQ multiplex PCR. The sample contains a few hundred thousand clones, around four fifths of which appear only once. Sequenced input: PBMCs or T cells enriched from blood (not recorded which). These receptors came from a man in his forties who had recovered from COVID-19.

The V gene is TRBV5-1, the J gene TRBJ1-6; D possibly corresponds to TRBD1 (5 bases). Germline-derived CDR1 and CDR2 are SGHRS and YFSETQ. Trimming left V 0 bases short and J 9 bases short, with 13 bases between. This CDR3 has 15 residues. In DNA, the CDR3 is TGCGCCAGCAGCTTGGCCAGGGAACAAAGTTCACCCCTCCACTTT. It yields the protein CASSLAREQSSPLHF.

The rearrangement uses TRBV27 and TRBJ2-1, with 7 bases matching TRBD2. CDR1 is MNHEY and CDR2 is SMNVEV in the germline V gene (reference sequence). After removal of 10 bases from V and 3 bases from J, the junction contained 12 bases not matched to a gene. The CDR3 length is 15 residues. Written as DNA, the CDR3 is TGTGCCACCCAGGGCCGCGCTAGCGGCTACAATGAGCAGTTCTTC. Translation gives CATQGRASGYNEQFF.

V is TRBV7-2 and J is TRBJ2-3; the D gene is possibly TRBD1 (5 bases). CDR1 and CDR2 (germline): SGHTA, FQGNSA. This CDR3 region has 14 residues. The germline V and J ends were trimmed by 5 bases and 2 bases, with 11 bases remaining between them. CDR3 sequence: CASSADSFTDTQYF. CDR3 in DNA: TGTGCCAGCAGCGCCGACAGTTTCACAGATACGCAGTATTTT.

The rearrangement uses TRBV19 and TRBJ1-5; 9 nucleotides line up with TRBD1. This CDR3 is built from 18 residues. Germline V gene lookup returns CDR1 LNHDA and CDR2 SQIVND (reference sequence). J gave up 1 base and V 7 bases, and 14 bases lay outside the gene matches. The CDR3 loop reads CASNDRGDDTGSNQPQHF. The CDR3 bases are TGTGCCAGTAATGACAGGGGGGATGATACGGGGAGCAATCAGCCCCAGCATTTT.

This chain uses TRBV27 with TRBJ2-7, with 9 bases identical to TRBD2. The trim removed 5 bases at V and 4 bases at J, leaving 12 bases unmatched. CDR3 size: 16 residues. CDR1 MNHEY and CDR2 SMNVEV come from the germline V gene (reference sequence). The CDR3 DNA follows: TGTGCCAGCAGTCCGCGTAGCGGGAGCGGAGGTTACGAGCAGTACTTC. Residues: CASSPRSGSGGYEQYF.

V and J are TRBV11-2 and TRBJ2-3, with D possibly TRBD1 on 6 matching bases. V was shortened by 0 bases and J by 1 base, with 11 bases between the two germline ends. CDR1 SGHAT and CDR2 FQNNGV come from the germline V gene. There are 16 residues in the CDR3. In DNA, the CDR3 is TGTGCCAGCAGCTTAGAAGGACAGCGTGGCACAGATACGCAGTATTTT. It is translated as CASSLEGQRGTDTQYF.

The chain links TRBV2 to TRBJ1-3; D gene uncertain. CDR3 length equals 16 residues. V lost 0 bases and J 4 bases, leaving 13 bases between the germline ends. Germline CDR1 is SNHLY and CDR2 is FYNNEI. For the CDR3, the DNA is TGTGCCAGCAGTGAAGCGCTATCGGTAACCGGAAACACCATATATTTT. It translates to CASSEALSVTGNTIYF. Complete variable domain (other parts from reference TRBV2 and TRBJ1-3): EPEVTQTPSHQVTQMGQEVILRCVPISNHLYFYWYRQILGQKVEFLVSFYNNEISEKSEIFDDQFSVERPDGSNFTLKIRSTKLEDSAMYFCASSEALSVTGNTIYFGEGSWLTVV.

The rearrangement joins TRBV9 to TRBJ2-5, with TRBD1 identical over 7 bases. This CDR3 is 15 amino acids long. The germline CDR1 and CDR2 sequences are SGDLS and YYNGEE. Unmatched junction bases numbered 7, after V lost 0 bases and J lost 5 bases. CDR3 in amino acids: CASSVGGQLGETQYF. DNA of the CDR3: TGTGCCAGCAGCGTAGGGGGACAGCTCGGGGAGACCCAGTACTTC.

This clone was seen just once. CDR3 residues: CASSLLPSGGAGYGYTF. DNA for the CDR3: TGTGCCAGCAGTTTGCTCCCCAGTGGGGGAGCGGGTTATGGCTACACCTTC. The J gene is TRBJ1-2, the V gene TRBV28, with D maybe TRBD1 (5 bases). The V end was cut by 3 bases, the J end by 5 bases, with 22 bases between. The germline CDR1 and CDR2 sequences are MDHEN and SYDVKM. CDR3 length equals 17 residues.

The chain recombines TRBV6-5 with TRBJ2-7, with TRBD2 matching 12 bases. CDR1 and CDR2 (germline): MNHEY, SVGAGI. J lost 4 bases, V lost 6 bases, and 1 base had no gene match. This CDR3 is 13 amino acids long. The DNA of the CDR3 is TGTGCCAGCAGGGGGACTAGCGGGTACGAGCAGTACTTC. Protein: CASRGTSGYEQYF.

The chain recombines TRBV18 with TRBJ1-1, with unresolved D. V shed 3 bases and J shed 1 base, with 12 bases lying between them. The germline CDR1 and CDR2 sequences are KGHSH and LQKENI. This CDR3 is 15 amino acids long. CDR3 amino acids: CASSPEGLQNTEAFF. The CDR3, as DNA: TGTGCCAGCTCACCCGAAGGACTTCAGAACACTGAAGCTTTCTTT.

The chain joins TRBV7-9 to TRBJ2-7; 7 positions agree with TRBD1. The ends lost 4 bases at V and 2 bases at J; junction bases unmatched: 11. The germline gives CDR1 SEHNR, CDR2 FQNEAQ (reference sequence). The length of the CDR3 is 16 residues. CDR3 in amino acids: CASSSAPGTDTYEQYF. Here the CDR3 DNA reads TGTGCCAGCAGCTCCGCTCCCGGGACAGATACCTACGAGCAGTACTTC.

The chain links TRBV6-4 to TRBJ2-1, with a possible D match to TRBD1 (5 bases). The germline V and J ends were trimmed by 2 bases and 2 bases, with 10 bases remaining between them. The CDR3 totals 15 residues. The germline V gene encodes CDR1 MRHNA and CDR2 SNTAGT. This CDR3 is CASSDSLGPYNEQFF. The CDR3 nucleotides are TGTGCCAGCAGTGACAGTCTGGGGCCCTACAATGAGCAGTTCTTC.

This rearrangement joins TRBV27 to TRBJ1-6; 9 nucleotides line up with TRBD1. Germline CDR1 MNHEY, CDR2 SMNVEV (reference sequence). With 2 bases clipped from V and 8 bases from J, the junction kept 4 bases outside the gene matches. This CDR3 is 15 amino acids long. In DNA, the CDR3 is TGTGCCAGCAGTTTAGATTACAGGGGGCATTCACCCCTCCACTTT. The encoded protein is CASSLDYRGHSPLHF.

The gene calls are TRBV7-2 and TRBJ1-4, with D unclear. The CDR3 runs 15 residues. The V gene lost 3 bases and the J gene lost 5 bases, with 13 bases spanning the gap. Germline loops: CDR1 SGHTA, CDR2 FQGNSA. The CDR3 region has the DNA TGTGCCAGCAGCTTTTCCCCGGGAGGGAATGAAAAACTGTTTTTT. Amino acids: CASSFSPGGNEKLFF.

This chain joins TRBV14 and TRBJ1-4; tentative D call: TRBD1 (6 bases). V shed 0 bases and J shed 7 bases, with 6 bases lying between them. The CDR3 totals 13 residues. CDR1 and CDR2 from the germline V gene are SGHDN and FVKESK. The CDR3 loop is CASSQEGGEKLFF. CDR3 nucleotide sequence: TGTGCCAGCAGCCAAGAAGGGGGTGAAAAACTGTTTTTT. Full variable domain (outside the CDR3, taken from reference TRBV14 and TRBJ1-4): EAGVTQFPSHSVIEKGQTVTLRCDPISGHDNLYWYRRVMGKEIKFLLHFVKESKQDESGMPNNRFLAERTGGTYSTLKVQPAELEDSGVYFCASSQEGGEKLFFGSGTQLSVL.

The CDR3 loop reads CAWTGLAGVSNTGELFF. Here the CDR3 DNA reads TGTGCCTGGACCGGATTAGCGGGGGTCTCGAACACCGGGGAGCTGTTTTTT. The chain uses TRBV30 and TRBJ2-2, with TRBD2 matching over 9 bases. The germline V gene has CDR1 GTSNPN and CDR2 SVGIG (reference sequence). The CDR3 has 17 amino acids. Trimming cost V 4 bases and J 0 bases; bases outside gene matches: 9. The variable domain in full, with the rest retrieved from reference TRBV30 and TRBJ2-2, is SQTIHQWPATLVQPVGSPLSLECTVEGTSNPNLYWYRQAAGRGLQLLFYSVGIGQISSEVPQNLSASRPQDRQFILSSKKLLLSDSGFYLCAWTGLAGVSNTGELFFGEGSRLTVL.

The rearrangement links TRBV2 to TRBJ1-2; 10 nucleotides agree with TRBD1. In germline, CDR1 is SNHLY, CDR2 FYNNEI. This CDR3 has 16 residues. With V trimmed by 5 bases and J by 4 bases, 10 bases remained unmatched. CDR3 nucleotides: TGTGCCAGCAGTCCACGGGGGGGACAGGGGTTCTATGGCTACACCTTC. Protein product: CASSPRGGQGFYGYTF.

A few counts support this clone. This rearrangement joins TRBV5-1 to TRBJ2-7; the match to TRBD1 covers 7 bases. The CDR3 totals 14 residues. Germline-derived CDR1 and CDR2 are SGHRS and YFSETQ. The V and J ends lost 4 bases and 2 bases, in that order; junction bases with no gene match: 6. In DNA, the CDR3 is TGCGCCAGCAGCCGGACAGGAGGAACCTACGAGCAGTACTTC. It translates to CASSRTGGTYEQYF.